This T cell receptor beta chain was identified during a study of CD8+ T cells in alopecia areata. Study background: Each of the treated patients was given oral tofacitinib, 5 to 10 mg twice daily, for moderate-to-severe alopecia areata.

Findings and caveats of the study: Alopecia totalis/universalis scalp especially showed more expanded CD8+ clones than normal scalp.

This clone turned up a few times. Its antigen is undetermined. V trimming: 6 bases; J trimming: 7 bases; junction bases outside the gene matches: 4. CDR1 and CDR2 (germline): SQVTM, ANQGSEA. The CDR3 runs 12 residues. Sequencing templates came from extracted RNA that was reverse transcribed into cDNA. Measured with immunoSEQ multiplex PCR; TCRdb has only the in-frame clones, and not every one. This sample has some 100,000 clones, with 30% to 40% found just once. The clonotype comes from a human donor with alopecia areata. V usage is TRBV29-1 and J usage is TRBJ1-5; 9 nucleotides agree with TRBD1. Sequencing input: CD4+ T cells sorted from blood. The CDR3 reads CSVKQGAQPQHF. The CDR3 nucleotides read TGCAGCGTCAAACAGGGGGCCCAGCCCCAGCATTTT.